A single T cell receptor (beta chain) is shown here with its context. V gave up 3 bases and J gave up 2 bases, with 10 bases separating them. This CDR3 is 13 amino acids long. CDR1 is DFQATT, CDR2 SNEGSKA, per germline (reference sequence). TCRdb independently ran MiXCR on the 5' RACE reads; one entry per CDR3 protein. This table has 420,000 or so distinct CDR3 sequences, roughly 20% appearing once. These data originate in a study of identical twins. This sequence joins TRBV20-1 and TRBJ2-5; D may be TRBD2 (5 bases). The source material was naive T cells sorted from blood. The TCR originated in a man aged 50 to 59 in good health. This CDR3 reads CSASPGYQETQYF. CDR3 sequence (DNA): TGCAGTGCTAGTCCGGGGTATCAAGAGACCCAGTACTTC.